A single sample gave rise to the 16 T cell receptor beta chains below, sequenced in a study of blood T cell repertoires in COVID-19. Sequencing used immunoSEQ multiplex PCR; TCRdb keeps in-frame clones, though not all of them. The data contain approximately 210,000 clones, 88% of them singletons. Sequencing was done on a sample of peripheral blood. These receptors were obtained from a man between 70 and 80 years old with acute or convalescent COVID-19.

The rearrangement links TRBV19 to TRBJ2-1; 12 bases are shared with TRBD2. The CDR3 length is 13 residues. Germline CDR1 and CDR2: LNHDA and SQIVND (reference sequence). The J segment lost 9 bases and the V segment lost 6 bases, leaving 3 bases of the junction unmatched. CDR3 nucleotides: TGTGCCAGTAGGACTAGCGGGAGCATTGAGCAGTTCTTC. Translating gives CASRTSGSIEQFF.

The chain uses TRBV20-1 and TRBJ2-7; TRBD2 matches at 13 bases. This CDR3 has 17 residues. The germline CDR1 and CDR2 sequences are DFQATT and SNEGSKA (reference sequence). Germline trimming cut 4 bases from V and 0 bases from J; bases unmatched to any gene: 9. The CDR3 loop reads CSANDPGLAGHSYEQYF. As DNA, the CDR3 is TGCAGTGCTAATGATCCGGGACTAGCGGGACACTCCTACGAGCAGTACTTC.

V usage is TRBV20-1 and J usage is TRBJ2-3, with 16 bases identical to TRBD2. The CDR3 is 16 residues long. The V segment lost 3 bases and the J segment 4 bases; nucleotides outside the gene matches: 4. Germline V CDR1 and CDR2: DFQATT, SNEGSKA (reference sequence). The CDR3 DNA sequence: TGCAGTGCTAGTGGGACTAGCGGGAGGGACCCAGATACGCAGTATTTT. This sequence encodes CSASGTSGRDPDTQYF.

V gene TRBV28 combines with J gene TRBJ1-4; 7 nucleotides agree with TRBD1. Germline values: CDR1 MDHEN, CDR2 SYDVKM. The CDR3 is made up of 14 amino acids. Unmatched junction bases numbered 1, after V lost 6 bases and J lost 0 bases. The CDR3 sequence is CASSQGATNEKLFF. Here the CDR3 DNA reads TGTGCCAGCAGCCAGGGGGCAACTAATGAAAAACTGTTTTTT.

This chain links TRBV6-5 with TRBJ2-1; 8 bases are a match to TRBD2. The germline V gene encodes CDR1 MNHEY and CDR2 SVGAGI. The CDR3 is 15 amino acids. After removal of 5 bases from V and 5 bases from J, the junction contained 8 bases not matched to a gene. The CDR3 loop reads CASSPSGGGDNEQFF. The CDR3 DNA is TGTGCCAGCAGTCCCAGCGGGGGTGGGGACAATGAGCAGTTCTTC.

The rearrangement uses TRBV7-2 and TRBJ2-5; 12 bases map to TRBD2. This CDR3 has 17 residues. Germline trimming cut 3 bases from V and 5 bases from J; bases unmatched to any gene: 10. Germline loops: CDR1 SGHTA, CDR2 FQGNSA. The CDR3 loop reads CASSLPRLAGGGETQYF. CDR3 DNA sequence: TGTGCCAGCAGCTTGCCCAGGCTAGCGGGAGGGGGGGAGACCCAGTACTTC.

V gene TRBV11-3 combines with J gene TRBJ1-1; D gene uncertain. The CDR3 consists of 13 residues. Trimming left V 3 bases short and J 0 bases short, with 5 bases between. The germline V gene has CDR1 SGHNT and CDR2 YENEEA. CDR3 in amino acids: CASSFSMNTEAFF. In DNA, the CDR3 is TGTGCCAGCAGCTTCTCTATGAACACTGAAGCTTTCTTT.

The chain recombines TRBV18 with TRBJ2-6; TRBD2 might be the D (6 bases). This CDR3 has 15 residues. The ends were cut back, 3 bases at V and 1 base at J, with 7 bases in the middle. Germline CDR1 KGHSH, CDR2 LQKENI. As DNA, the CDR3 is TGTGCCAGCTCACCGGGGAGGTCTGGGGCCAACGTCCTGACTTTC. The encoded protein is CASSPGRSGANVLTF.

This chain uses TRBV6-2 or TRBV6-3 with TRBJ1-5, with 9 bases fitting TRBD1. Germline CDR1 and CDR2: MNHEY and SVGEGT. CDR3 length: 15 residues. The ends lost 6 bases at V and 2 bases at J; junction bases unmatched: 5. CDR3 sequence reads: CASSPTGGGNQPQHF. The CDR3 nucleotides are TGTGCCAGCAGCCCGACAGGGGGAGGCAATCAGCCCCAGCATTTT.

This chain links TRBV10-3 with TRBJ1-1; 9 nucleotides align to TRBD1. Germline CDR1 reads ENHRY; CDR2 reads SYGVKD. This CDR3 has 14 amino acids. V trimming: 6 bases; J trimming: 4 bases; junction bases outside the gene matches: 6. Here the CDR3 reads CAIRKQGAATEAFF. The CDR3 DNA reads as TGTGCCATCAGGAAACAGGGGGCAGCCACTGAAGCTTTCTTT.

This chain joins TRBV24-1 and TRBJ2-1; 7 bases line up with TRBD1. Germline-derived CDR1 and CDR2 are KGHDR and SFDVKD. This CDR3 spans 15 amino acids. V trimming: 2 bases; J trimming: 7 bases; junction bases outside the gene matches: 7. For the CDR3, the DNA is TGTGCCACCAGTGATTCCTCCGGGACAGCAAATGAGCAGTTCTTC. Amino acid sequence: CATSDSSGTANEQFF.

This chain uses TRBV15 with TRBJ1-5; possible D gene TRBD1, 5 bases. V was shortened by 0 bases and J by 2 bases, with 11 bases between the two germline ends. Germline lookup yields CDR1 LNHNV and CDR2 YYDKDF (reference sequence). The CDR3 spans 16 residues. The CDR3: CATSRDRGTGNQPQHF. Written as DNA, the CDR3 is TGTGCCACCAGCAGAGATCGGGGGACCGGCAATCAGCCCCAGCATTTT. The full variable domain, rest sourced from reference TRBV15 and TRBJ1-5, is DAMVIQNPRYQVTQFGKPVTLSCSQTLNHNVMYWYQQKSSQAPKLLFHYYDKDFNNEADTPDNFQSRRPNTSFCFLDIRSPGLGDTAMYLCATSRDRGTGNQPQHFGDGTRLSIL.

The rearrangement uses TRBV11-2 and TRBJ2-2; D unclear. In germline, CDR1 is SGHAT, CDR2 FQNNGV. The CDR3 contains 14 residues. Trimming removed 5 bases at V and 2 bases at J, with 9 bases between. The CDR3 nucleotides read TGTGCCAGCAGCCCGATTGGCAACACCGGGGAGCTGTTTTTT. Translated, it gives CASSPIGNTGELFF.

This sequence joins TRBV5-4 and TRBJ2-5; 10 bases are a match to TRBD2. J was trimmed by 11 bases and V by 0 bases; bases with no gene match: 13. The germline V gene encodes CDR1 SGHNT and CDR2 YYREEE (reference sequence). This CDR3 is built from 16 residues. The CDR3 loop reads CASSLASLAGARSQYF. The DNA of the CDR3 is TGTGCCAGCAGCTTGGCGTCTCTAGCGGGAGCCCGCTCACAGTACTTC.

The chain uses TRBV19 and TRBJ1-2; no definite D call. The V gene lost 3 bases and the J gene lost 4 bases, with 6 bases spanning the gap. The CDR3 runs 12 residues. CDR1 and CDR2 (germline): LNHDA, SQIVND (reference sequence). CDR3 in DNA: TGTGCCAGTAGTATTGTCGGCTATGGCTACACCTTC. Encoded protein: CASSIVGYGYTF.

This chain connects TRBV7-3 to TRBJ2-2, with 9 bases matching TRBD1. The CDR3 has 13 amino acids. Germline trimming cut 5 bases from V and 9 bases from J; bases unmatched to any gene: 4. CDR1 and CDR2 (germline): SGHTA, FQGTGA. The CDR3, as DNA: TGTGCCAGCAGCGAGGACAGGGGCCGGGAGCTGTTTTTT. Translating it yields CASSEDRGRELFF.